This T cell receptor beta chain comes out of a study of blood T cell repertoires in COVID-19. Study context: T cells, B-cell-depleted T cells, or PBMCs provided the cDNA or gDNA that served as material.

Germline V gene data show CDR1 as MGHRA and CDR2 as YSYEKL. The CDR3 covers 14 residues. The V gene end was trimmed by 4 bases and the J gene end by 5 bases; junction bases not matched to a gene: 7. In the source study's methods: Cell counts per sample came from amplifying reference gene primers. TCRdb keeps only in-frame clones here, not all; method: immunoSEQ multiplex PCR. From that table come the V and J calls and clone size; the DNA was used to work out D and trimming. The sample lists about 160,000 clones, about nine tenths occurring once. Specimen: peripheral blood. The J gene is TRBJ1-2, the V gene TRBV4-1, with 7 bases that match TRBD1. The receptor was derived from a man aged 18 to 30 with acute or convalescent COVID-19. The CDR3 DNA follows: TGCGCCAGCAGCCCACCGGGACAGTGGTATGGCTACACCTTC. The encoded protein is CASSPPGQWYGYTF.